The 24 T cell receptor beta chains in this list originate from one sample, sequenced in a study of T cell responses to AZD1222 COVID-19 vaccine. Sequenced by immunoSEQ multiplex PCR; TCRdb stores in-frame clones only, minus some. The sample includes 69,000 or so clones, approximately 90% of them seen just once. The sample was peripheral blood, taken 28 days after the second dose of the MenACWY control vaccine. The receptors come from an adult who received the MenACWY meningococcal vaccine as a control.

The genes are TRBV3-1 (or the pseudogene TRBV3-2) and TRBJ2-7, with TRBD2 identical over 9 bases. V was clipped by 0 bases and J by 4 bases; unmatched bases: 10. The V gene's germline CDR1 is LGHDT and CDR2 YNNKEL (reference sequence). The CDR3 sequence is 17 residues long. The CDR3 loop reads CASSQDQGAGGSYEQYF. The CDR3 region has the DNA TGTGCCAGCAGCCAAGATCAAGGAGCGGGGGGCTCTTACGAGCAGTACTTC.

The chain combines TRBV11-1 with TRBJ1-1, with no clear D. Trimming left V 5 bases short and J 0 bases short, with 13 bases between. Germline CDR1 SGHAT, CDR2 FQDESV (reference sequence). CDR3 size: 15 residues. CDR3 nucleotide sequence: TGTGCCAGCAGCCCACGGCAGCTCATGAACACTGAAGCTTTCTTT. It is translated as CASSPRQLMNTEAFF.

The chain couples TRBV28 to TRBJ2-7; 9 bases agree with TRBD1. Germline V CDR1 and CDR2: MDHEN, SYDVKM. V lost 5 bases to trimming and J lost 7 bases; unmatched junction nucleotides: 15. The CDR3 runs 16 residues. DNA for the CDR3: TGTGCCAGCAGTACACCCCCGGGACAGGGAGCAGGGGAGCAGTACTTC. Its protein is CASSTPPGQGAGEQYF.

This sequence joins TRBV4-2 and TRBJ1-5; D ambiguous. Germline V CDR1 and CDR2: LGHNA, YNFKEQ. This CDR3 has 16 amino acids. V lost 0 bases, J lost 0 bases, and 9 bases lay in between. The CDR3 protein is CASSQDGSNSNQPQHF. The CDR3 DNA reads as TGTGCCAGCAGCCAAGATGGCAGCAATAGCAATCAGCCCCAGCATTTT.

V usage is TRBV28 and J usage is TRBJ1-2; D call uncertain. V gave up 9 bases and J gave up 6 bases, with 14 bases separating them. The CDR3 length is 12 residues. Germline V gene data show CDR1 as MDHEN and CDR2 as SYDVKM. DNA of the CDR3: TGTGCCAGTTCTATTCAGGTTAATGGCTACACCTTC. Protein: CASSIQVNGYTF.

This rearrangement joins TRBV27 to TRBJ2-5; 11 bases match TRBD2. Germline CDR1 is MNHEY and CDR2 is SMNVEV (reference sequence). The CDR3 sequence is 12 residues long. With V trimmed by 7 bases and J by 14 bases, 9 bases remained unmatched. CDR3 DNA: TGTGCCAGCACCACGACTAGCGGGGTCCACTACTTC. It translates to CASTTTSGVHYF.

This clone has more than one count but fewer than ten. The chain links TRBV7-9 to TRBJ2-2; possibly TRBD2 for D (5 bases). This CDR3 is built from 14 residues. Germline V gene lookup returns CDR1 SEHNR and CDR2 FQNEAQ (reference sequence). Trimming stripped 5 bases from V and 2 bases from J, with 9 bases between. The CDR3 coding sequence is TGTGCCAGCAGCCCCGGACTTAACACCGGGGAGCTGTTTTTT. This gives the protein CASSPGLNTGELFF.

This CDR3 is CASSLLPGVAYNEQFF. The CDR3 DNA follows: TGTGCCAGCAGCCTCCTGCCGGGGGTGGCCTACAATGAGCAGTTCTTC. The rearrangement links TRBV11-3 to TRBJ2-1, with D possibly being TRBD2 (6 bases). The CDR3 runs to 16 residues. The germline V and J ends were trimmed by 5 bases and 2 bases, with 16 bases remaining between them. CDR1 and CDR2 from the germline V gene are SGHNT and YENEEA.

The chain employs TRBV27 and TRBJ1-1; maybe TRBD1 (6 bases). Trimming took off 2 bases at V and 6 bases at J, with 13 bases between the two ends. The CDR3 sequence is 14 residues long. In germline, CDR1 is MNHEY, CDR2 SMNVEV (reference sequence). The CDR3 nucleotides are TGTGCCAGCAGTTTACTCGGGGGCTACGCTGAAGCTTTCTTT. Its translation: CASSLLGGYAEAFF.

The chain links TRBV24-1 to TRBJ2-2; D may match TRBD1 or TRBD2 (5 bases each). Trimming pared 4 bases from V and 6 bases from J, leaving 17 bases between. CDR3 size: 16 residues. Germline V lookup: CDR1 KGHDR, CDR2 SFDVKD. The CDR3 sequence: CATSEPGTWAAGELFF. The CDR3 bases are TGTGCCACCAGTGAACCAGGGACCTGGGCGGCCGGGGAGCTGTTTTTT.

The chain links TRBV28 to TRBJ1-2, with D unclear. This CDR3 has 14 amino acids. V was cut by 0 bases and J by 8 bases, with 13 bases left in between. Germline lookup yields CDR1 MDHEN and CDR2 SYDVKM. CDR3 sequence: CASSLWDEFKGYTF. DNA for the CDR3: TGTGCCAGCAGTTTATGGGACGAATTTAAAGGCTACACCTTC.

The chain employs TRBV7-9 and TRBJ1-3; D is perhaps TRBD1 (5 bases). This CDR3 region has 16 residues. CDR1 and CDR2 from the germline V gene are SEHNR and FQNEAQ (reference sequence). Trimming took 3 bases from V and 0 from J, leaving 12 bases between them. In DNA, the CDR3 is TGTGCCAGCAGCTTGGTGGGGGATCTCTCTGGAAACACCATATATTTT. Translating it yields CASSLVGDLSGNTIYF.

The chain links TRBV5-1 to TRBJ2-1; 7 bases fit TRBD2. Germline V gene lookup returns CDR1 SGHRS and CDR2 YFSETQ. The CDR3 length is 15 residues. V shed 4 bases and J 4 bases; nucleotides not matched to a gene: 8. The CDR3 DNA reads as TGCGCCAGCAGCCGGTCGGCTAGCGGTTACAATGAGCAGTTCTTC. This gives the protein CASSRSASGYNEQFF. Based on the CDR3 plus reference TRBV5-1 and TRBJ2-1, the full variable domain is KAGVTQTPRYLIKTRGQQVTLSCSPISGHRSVSWYQQTPGQGLQFLFEYFSETQRNKGNFPGRFSGRQFSNSRSEMNVSTLELGDSALYLCASSRSASGYNEQFFGPGTRLTVL.

The CDR3 DNA sequence: TGTGCCAGCAGTAAAAGGGGGGTTGAGAACACCGGGGAGCTGTTTTTT. Amino acid sequence: CASSKRGVENTGELFF. The chain uses TRBV27 and TRBJ2-2, with D possibly called TRBD1 or TRBD2 (6 bases each). CDR1 is MNHEY and CDR2 is SMNVEV in the germline V gene (reference sequence). There are 16 residues in the CDR3. Trimming shortened V by 5 bases and J by 1 base, and 14 bases separated the two germline ends.

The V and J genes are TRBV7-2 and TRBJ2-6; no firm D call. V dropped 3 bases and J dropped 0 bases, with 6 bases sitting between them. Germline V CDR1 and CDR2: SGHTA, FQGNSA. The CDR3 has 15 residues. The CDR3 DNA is TGTGCCAGCAGCTTGCAGGTCTCTGGGGCCAACGTCCTGACTTTC. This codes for CASSLQVSGANVLTF. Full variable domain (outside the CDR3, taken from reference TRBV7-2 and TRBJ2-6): GAGVSQSPSNKVTEKGKDVELRCDPISGHTALYWYRQSLGQGLEFLIYFQGNSAPDKSGLPSDRFSAERTGGSVSTLTIQRTQQEDSAVYLCASSLQVSGANVLTFGAGSRLTVL.

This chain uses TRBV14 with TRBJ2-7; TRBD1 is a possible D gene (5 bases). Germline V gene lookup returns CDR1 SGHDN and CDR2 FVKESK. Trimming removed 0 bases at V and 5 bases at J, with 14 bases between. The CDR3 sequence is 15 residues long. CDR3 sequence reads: CASSQDSARAHEQYF. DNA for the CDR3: TGTGCCAGCAGCCAAGATTCGGCCAGGGCCCACGAGCAGTACTTC.

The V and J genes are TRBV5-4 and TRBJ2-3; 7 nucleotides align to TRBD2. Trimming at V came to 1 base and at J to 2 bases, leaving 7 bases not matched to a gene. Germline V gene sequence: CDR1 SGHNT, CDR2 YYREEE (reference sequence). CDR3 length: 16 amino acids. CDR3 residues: CASSLPGGLHTDTQYF. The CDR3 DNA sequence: TGTGCCAGCAGCTTGCCGGGAGGCCTCCACACAGATACGCAGTATTTT.

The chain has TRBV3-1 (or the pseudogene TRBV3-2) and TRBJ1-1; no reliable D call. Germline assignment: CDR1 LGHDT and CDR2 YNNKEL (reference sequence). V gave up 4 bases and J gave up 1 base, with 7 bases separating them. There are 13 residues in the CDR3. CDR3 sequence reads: CASSPTPNTEAFF. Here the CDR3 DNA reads TGTGCCAGCAGCCCGACACCGAACACTGAAGCTTTCTTT.

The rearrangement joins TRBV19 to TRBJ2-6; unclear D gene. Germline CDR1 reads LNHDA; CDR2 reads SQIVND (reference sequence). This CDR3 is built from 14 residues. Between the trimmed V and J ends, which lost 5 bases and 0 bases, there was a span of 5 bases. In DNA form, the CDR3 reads TGTGCCAGTAGTCTAAACTCTGGGGCCAACGTCCTGACTTTC. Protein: CASSLNSGANVLTF. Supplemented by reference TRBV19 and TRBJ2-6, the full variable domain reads DGGITQSPKYLFRKEGQNVTLSCEQNLNHDAMYWYRQDPGQGLRLIYYSQIVNDFQKGDIAEGYSVSREKKESFPLTVTSAQKNPTAFYLCASSLNSGANVLTFGAGSRLTVL.

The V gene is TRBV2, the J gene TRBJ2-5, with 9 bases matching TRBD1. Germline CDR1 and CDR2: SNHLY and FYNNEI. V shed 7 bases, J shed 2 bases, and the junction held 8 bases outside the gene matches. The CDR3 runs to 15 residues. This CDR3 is CASTRQGGLQETQYF. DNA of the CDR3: TGTGCCAGCACCAGACAGGGGGGACTTCAAGAGACCCAGTACTTC.

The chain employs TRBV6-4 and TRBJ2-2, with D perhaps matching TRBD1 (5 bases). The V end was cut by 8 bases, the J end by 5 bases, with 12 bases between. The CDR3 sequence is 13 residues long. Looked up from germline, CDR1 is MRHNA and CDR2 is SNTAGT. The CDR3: CASRAGFTGELFF. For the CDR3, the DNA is TGTGCCAGCCGTGCAGGGTTTACCGGGGAGCTGTTTTTT.

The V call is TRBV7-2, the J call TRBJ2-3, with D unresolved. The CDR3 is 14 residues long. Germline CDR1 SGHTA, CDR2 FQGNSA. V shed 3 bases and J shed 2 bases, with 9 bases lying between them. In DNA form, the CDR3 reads TGTGCCAGCAGCTTGTCACGGACCACAGATACGCAGTATTTT. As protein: CASSLSRTTDTQYF. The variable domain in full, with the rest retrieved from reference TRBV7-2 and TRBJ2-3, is GAGVSQSPSNKVTEKGKDVELRCDPISGHTALYWYRQSLGQGLEFLIYFQGNSAPDKSGLPSDRFSAERTGGSVSTLTIQRTQQEDSAVYLCASSLSRTTDTQYFGPGTRLTVL.

The CDR3 is CATGGEQREAQHF. CDR3 DNA sequence: TGTGCCACCGGCGGGGAGCAGAGGGAGGCCCAGCATTTT. The chain has TRBV24-1 and TRBJ1-5; D is unresolved. The CDR3 totals 13 residues. Looked up from germline, CDR1 is KGHDR and CDR2 is SFDVKD. Trimming shortened V by 9 bases and J by 11 bases, and 19 bases separated the two germline ends.

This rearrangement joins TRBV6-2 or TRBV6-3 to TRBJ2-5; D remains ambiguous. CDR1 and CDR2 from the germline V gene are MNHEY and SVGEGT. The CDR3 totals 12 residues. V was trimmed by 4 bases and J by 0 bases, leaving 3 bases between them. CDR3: CASSSNQETQYF. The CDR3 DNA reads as TGTGCCAGCAGTTCCAACCAAGAGACCCAGTACTTC.